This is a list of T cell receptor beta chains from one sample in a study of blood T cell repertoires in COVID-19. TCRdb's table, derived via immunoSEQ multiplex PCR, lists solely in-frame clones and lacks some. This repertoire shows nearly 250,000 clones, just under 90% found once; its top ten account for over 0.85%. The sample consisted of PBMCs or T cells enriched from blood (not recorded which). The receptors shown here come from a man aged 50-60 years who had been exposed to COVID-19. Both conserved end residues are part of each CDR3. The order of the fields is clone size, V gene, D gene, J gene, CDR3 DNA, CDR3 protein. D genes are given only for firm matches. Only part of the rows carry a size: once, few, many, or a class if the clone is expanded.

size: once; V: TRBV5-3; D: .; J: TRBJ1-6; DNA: TGTGCCAGAAGCACCGGGACACCCATGACACCCCTCCACTTT; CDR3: CARSTGTPMTPLHF
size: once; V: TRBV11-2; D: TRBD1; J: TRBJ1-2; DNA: TGTGCCAGCAGCCCCGCGGGACAGGCTAACTATGGCTACACCTTC; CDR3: CASSPAGQANYGYTF
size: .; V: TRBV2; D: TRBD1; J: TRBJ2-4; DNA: TGTGCCAGCAGTTCTCGGACAGGGGACAACATTCAGTACTTC; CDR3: CASSSRTGDNIQYF
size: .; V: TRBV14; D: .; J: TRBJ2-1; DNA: TGTGCCAGCAGCCATTGGTCCGGGTTCTACAATGAGCAGTTCTTC; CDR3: CASSHWSGFYNEQFF
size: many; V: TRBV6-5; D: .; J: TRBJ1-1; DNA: TGTGCCAGCAGTTACGACAGGCGGAACACTGAAGCTTTCTTT; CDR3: CASSYDRRNTEAFF
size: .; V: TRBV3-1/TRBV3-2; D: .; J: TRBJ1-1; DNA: TGTGCCAGCAGCAAAGGAGCGGGAACGACTGAAGCTTTCTTT; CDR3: CASSKGAGTTEAFF
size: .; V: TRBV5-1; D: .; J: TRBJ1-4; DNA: TGCGCCAGCAGCGGCGAGGGGACTCTTGAAAAACTGTTTTTT; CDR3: CASSGEGTLEKLFF
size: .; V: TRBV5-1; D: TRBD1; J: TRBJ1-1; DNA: TGCGCCAGCAGCCCCCGACAGGGGTCGGAGAACACTGAAGCTTTCTTT; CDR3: CASSPRQGSENTEAFF
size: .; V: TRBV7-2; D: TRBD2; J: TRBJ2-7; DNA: TGTGCCAGCAGCCCTCTAGCGGGGATACGCGAGCAGTACTTC; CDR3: CASSPLAGIREQYF
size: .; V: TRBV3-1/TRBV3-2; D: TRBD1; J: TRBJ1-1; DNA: TGTGCCAGCAGCAAACAGGGGATGGGAACTGAAGCTTTCTTT; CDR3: CASSKQGMGTEAFF
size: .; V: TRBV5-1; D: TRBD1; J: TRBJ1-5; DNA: TGCGCCAGCAGCTCCGGGACAGAGAATCAGCCCCAGCATTTT; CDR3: CASSSGTENQPQHF
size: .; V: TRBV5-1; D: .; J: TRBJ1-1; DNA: TGCGCCAGCAGCTTGGGGCGGGAGACTGAAGCTTTCTTT; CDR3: CASSLGRETEAFF
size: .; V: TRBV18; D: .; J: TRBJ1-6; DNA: TGTGCCAGCTCCCATCAAATCAACAGGGTCCCACCCCTCCACTTT; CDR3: CASSHQINRVPPLHF
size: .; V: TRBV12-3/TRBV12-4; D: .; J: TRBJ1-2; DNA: TGTGCCAGCAGTTTAAAAGGGGGAGGCTACACCTTC; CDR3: CASSLKGGGYTF
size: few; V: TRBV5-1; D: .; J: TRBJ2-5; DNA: TGCGCCAGCAGCTCGAATCCAGGGATTCTAGAGACCCAGTACTTC; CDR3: CASSSNPGILETQYF
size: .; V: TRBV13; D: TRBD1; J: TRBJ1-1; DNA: TGTGCCAGCAGCTCCCCCGGGACAGGGAACACTGAAGCTTTCTTT; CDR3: CASSSPGTGNTEAFF
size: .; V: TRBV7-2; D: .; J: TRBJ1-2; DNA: TGTGCCAGCAGCTTAGCGGCCGCCAGGATAACTAACTATGGCTACACCTTC; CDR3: CASSLAAARITNYGYTF
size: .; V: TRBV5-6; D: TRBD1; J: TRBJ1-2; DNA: TGTGCCAGCAGCCCCCTCGGACAGGTGGAGATGGACGGCTACACCTTC; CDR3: CASSPLGQVEMDGYTF
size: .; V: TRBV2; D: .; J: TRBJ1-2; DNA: TGTGCCAGCAGCCCCGAGGGGGTCGGCTACACCTTC; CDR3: CASSPEGVGYTF
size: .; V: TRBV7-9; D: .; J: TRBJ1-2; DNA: TGTGCCAGCAGCCTTCAGGCTACGGCCGCTGGCTACACCTTC; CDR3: CASSLQATAAGYTF
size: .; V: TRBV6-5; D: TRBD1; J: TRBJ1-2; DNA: TGTGCCAGCAGTTTTCAGGGGGTCCTCTATGGCTACACCTTC; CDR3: CASSFQGVLYGYTF
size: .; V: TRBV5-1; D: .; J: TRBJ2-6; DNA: TGCGCCAGCAGCTTCAATCCGGGGGCTGGGGCCAACGTCCTGACTTTC; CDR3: CASSFNPGAGANVLTF
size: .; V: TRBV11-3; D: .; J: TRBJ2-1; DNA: TGTGCCAGCAGTCCGACCGTACAGGGCGGTGAGCAGTTCTTC; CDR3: CASSPTVQGGEQFF
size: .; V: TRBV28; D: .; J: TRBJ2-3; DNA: TGTGCCAGTTTTCACAGGGATACAGATACGCAGTATTTT; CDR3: CASFHRDTDTQYF
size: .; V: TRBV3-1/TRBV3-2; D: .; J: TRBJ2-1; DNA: TGTGCCAGCAGCCAAGATCTCACTGCGTATGAGCAGTTCTTC; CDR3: CASSQDLTAYEQFF
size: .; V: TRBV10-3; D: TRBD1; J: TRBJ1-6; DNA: TGTGCCACCGGGGAGGGACAGGTCGCTTCACCCCTCCACTTT; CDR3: CATGEGQVASPLHF
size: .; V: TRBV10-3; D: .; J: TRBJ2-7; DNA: TGTGCCATCAGGGCCGCTAGGTCGAGCTCCTACGAGCAGTACTTC; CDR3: CAIRAARSSSYEQYF
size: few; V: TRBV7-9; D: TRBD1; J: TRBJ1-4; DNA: TGTGCCAGCAGCCTGCGGGACAGCCTAAAACTGTTTTTT; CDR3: CASSLRDSLKLFF
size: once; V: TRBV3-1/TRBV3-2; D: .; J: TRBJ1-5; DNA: TGTGCCAGCAGCCGCGGTGTGCAGCCCCAGCATTTT; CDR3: CASSRGVQPQHF
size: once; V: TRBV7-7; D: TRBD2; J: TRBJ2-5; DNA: TGTGCTAGCAGCTTAGTGGGCGGGGGACCCCAAGAGACCCAGTACTTC; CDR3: CASSLVGGGPQETQYF